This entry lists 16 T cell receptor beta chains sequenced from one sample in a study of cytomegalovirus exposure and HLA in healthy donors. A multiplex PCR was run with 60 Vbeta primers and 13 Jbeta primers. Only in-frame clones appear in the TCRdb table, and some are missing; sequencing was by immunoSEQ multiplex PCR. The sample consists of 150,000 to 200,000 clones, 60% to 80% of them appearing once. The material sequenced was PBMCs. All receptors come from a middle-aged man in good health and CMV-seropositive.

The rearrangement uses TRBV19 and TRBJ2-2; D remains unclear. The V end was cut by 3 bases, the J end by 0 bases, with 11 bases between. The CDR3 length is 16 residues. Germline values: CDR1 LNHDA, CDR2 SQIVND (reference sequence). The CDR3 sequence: CASSIPALPNTGELFF. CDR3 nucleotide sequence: TGTGCCAGTAGTATTCCAGCGCTTCCGAACACCGGGGAGCTGTTTTTT.

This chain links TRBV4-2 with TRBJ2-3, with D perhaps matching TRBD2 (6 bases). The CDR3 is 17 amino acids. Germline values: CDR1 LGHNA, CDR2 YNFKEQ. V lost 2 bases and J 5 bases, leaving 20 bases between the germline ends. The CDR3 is CASSQPRGTPEGDTQYF. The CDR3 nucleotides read TGTGCCAGCAGCCAACCACGGGGGACGCCCGAGGGAGATACGCAGTATTTT.

The CDR3 region is CASRGPNRVEFF. The CDR3 DNA sequence: TGTGCCAGCAGGGGACCTAACAGGGTGGAGTTCTTC. This chain links TRBV2 with TRBJ2-1; D perhaps matches TRBD1 (6 bases). Per germline, CDR1 SNHLY and CDR2 FYNNEI. With 6 bases removed from V and 14 bases from J, the gap between germline ends came to 17 bases. This CDR3 spans 12 amino acids.

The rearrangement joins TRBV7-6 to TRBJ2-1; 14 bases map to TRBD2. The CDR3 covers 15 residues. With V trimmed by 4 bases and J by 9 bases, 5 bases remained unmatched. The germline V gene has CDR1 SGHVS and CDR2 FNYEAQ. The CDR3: CASSWTGTSGSEQFF. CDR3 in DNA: TGTGCCAGCAGCTGGACAGGGACTAGCGGGAGTGAGCAGTTCTTC.

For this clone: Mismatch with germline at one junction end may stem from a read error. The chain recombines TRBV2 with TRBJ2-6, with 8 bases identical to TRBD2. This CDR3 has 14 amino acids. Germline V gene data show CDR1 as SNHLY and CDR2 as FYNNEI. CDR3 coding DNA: TGTGCCAGCAAGGGTGAAGCGGGGGCCAACGGCCTGACTTTC. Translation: CASKGEAGANGLTF.

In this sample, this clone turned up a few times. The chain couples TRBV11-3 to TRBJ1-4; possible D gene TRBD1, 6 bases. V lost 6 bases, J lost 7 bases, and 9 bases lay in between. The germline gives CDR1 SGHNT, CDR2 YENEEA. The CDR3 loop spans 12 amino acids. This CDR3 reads CASRQGSEKLFF. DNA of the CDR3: TGTGCCAGCAGACAGGGTTCTGAAAAACTGTTTTTT.

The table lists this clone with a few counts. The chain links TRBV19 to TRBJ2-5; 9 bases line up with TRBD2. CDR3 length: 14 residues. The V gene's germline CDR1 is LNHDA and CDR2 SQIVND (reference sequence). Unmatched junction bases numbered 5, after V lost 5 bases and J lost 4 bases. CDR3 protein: CASSFSGSPETQYF. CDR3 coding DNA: TGTGCCAGTAGTTTTAGCGGGAGCCCAGAGACCCAGTACTTC. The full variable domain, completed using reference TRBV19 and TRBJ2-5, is DGGITQSPKYLFRKEGQNVTLSCEQNLNHDAMYWYRQDPGQGLRLIYYSQIVNDFQKGDIAEGYSVSREKKESFPLTVTSAQKNPTAFYLCASSFSGSPETQYFGPGTRLLVL.

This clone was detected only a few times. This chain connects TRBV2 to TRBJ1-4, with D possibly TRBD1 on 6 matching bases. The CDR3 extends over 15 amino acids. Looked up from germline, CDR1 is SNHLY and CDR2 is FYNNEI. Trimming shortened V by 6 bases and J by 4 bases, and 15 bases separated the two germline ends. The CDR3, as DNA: TGTGCCAGCAGCGCGATGGGGGCGGTTAATGAAAAACTGTTTTTT. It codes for CASSAMGAVNEKLFF.

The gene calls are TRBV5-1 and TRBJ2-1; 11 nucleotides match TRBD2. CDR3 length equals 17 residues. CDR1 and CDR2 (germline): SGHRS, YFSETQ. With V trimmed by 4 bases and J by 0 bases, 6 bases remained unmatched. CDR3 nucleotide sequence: TGCGCCAGCAGCCGGTCAACTAGCGGGAGCTCCTACAATGAGCAGTTCTTC. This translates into CASSRSTSGSSYNEQFF. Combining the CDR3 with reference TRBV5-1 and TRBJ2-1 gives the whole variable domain KAGVTQTPRYLIKTRGQQVTLSCSPISGHRSVSWYQQTPGQGLQFLFEYFSETQRNKGNFPGRFSGRQFSNSRSEMNVSTLELGDSALYLCASSRSTSGSSYNEQFFGPGTRLTVL.

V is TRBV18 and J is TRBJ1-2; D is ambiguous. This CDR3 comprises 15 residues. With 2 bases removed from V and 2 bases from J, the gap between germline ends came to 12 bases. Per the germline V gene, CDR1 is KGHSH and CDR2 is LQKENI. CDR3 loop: CASSPAVLGNYGYTF. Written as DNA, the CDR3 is TGTGCCAGCTCACCAGCAGTCTTGGGCAACTATGGCTACACCTTC.

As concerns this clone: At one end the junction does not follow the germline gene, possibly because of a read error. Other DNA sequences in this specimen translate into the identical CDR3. The CDR3 here is CASSIRQGGPYEQYF. The CDR3 DNA reads as TGCGCCAGTAGTATTAGACAGGGAGGCCCCTACGAGCAGTACTTC. The chain couples TRBV19 to TRBJ2-7; D perhaps matches TRBD1 (7 bases). CDR1 is LNHDA, CDR2 SQIVND, per germline (reference sequence). The CDR3 is 15 residues long.

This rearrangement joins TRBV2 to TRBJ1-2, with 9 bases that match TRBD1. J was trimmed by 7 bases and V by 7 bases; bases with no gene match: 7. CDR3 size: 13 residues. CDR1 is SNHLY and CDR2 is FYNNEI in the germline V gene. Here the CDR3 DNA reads TGTGCCAGCACCCTACAGGGGGCGCGTGGCTACACCTTC. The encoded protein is CASTLQGARGYTF.

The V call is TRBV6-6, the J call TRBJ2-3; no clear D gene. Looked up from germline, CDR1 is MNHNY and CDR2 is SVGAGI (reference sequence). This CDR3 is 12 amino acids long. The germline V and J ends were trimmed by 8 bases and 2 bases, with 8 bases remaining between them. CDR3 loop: CASGDFTDTQYF. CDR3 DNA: TGTGCCAGCGGCGACTTCACAGATACGCAGTATTTT.

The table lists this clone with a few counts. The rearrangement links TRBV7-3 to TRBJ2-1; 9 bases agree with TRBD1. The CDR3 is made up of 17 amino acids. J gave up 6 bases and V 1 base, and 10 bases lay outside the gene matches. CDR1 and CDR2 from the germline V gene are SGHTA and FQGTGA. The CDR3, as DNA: TGTGCCAGCAGCTTAAGCACCGGGACAGGGAATGGCAATGAGCAGTTCTTC. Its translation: CASSLSTGTGNGNEQFF.

The CDR3 region has the DNA TGTGCCAGCAGCGTAGTTCCTAGCGGGAGCTTAGGTACGCAGTATTTT. Encoded protein: CASSVVPSGSLGTQYF. This chain joins TRBV9 and TRBJ2-3; 10 nucleotides align to TRBD2. CDR3 length equals 16 residues. The germline V gene has CDR1 SGDLS and CDR2 YYNGEE. The J segment lost 8 bases and the V segment lost 0 bases, leaving 9 bases of the junction unmatched.

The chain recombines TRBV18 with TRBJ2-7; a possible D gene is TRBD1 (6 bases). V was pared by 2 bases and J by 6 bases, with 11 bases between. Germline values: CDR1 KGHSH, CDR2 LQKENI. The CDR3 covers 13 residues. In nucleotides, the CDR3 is TGTGCCAGCTCACCAACGGGACAAGGCGAGCAGTACTTC. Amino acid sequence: CASSPTGQGEQYF.